This T cell receptor (beta chain) stems from a study of blood T cell repertoires in COVID-19. CDR3 length equals 15 residues. Germline V gene data show CDR1 as SGHRS and CDR2 as YFSETQ. After removal of 4 bases from V and 3 bases from J, the junction contained 8 bases not matched to a gene. Clones were read by immunoSEQ multiplex PCR, and TCRdb kept only the in-frame ones, dropping some. The profile shows about 180,000 clones, about 80% of them singletons. The chain uses TRBV5-1 and TRBJ1-2; 8 bases are shared with TRBD1. This receptor was taken from a woman between 65 and 79 years old with acute or convalescent COVID-19. The material sequenced was peripheral blood. This CDR3 reads CASSAGQGWDYGYTF. CDR3 DNA sequence: TGCGCCAGCAGCGCAGGACAGGGTTGGGACTATGGCTACACCTTC.